Presented here are 24 T cell receptor beta chains from one specimen sequenced in a study of cytomegalovirus exposure and HLA in healthy donors. Primers included in the PCR were 60 Vbeta and 13 Jbeta primers. The table came from immunoSEQ multiplex PCR; TCRdb's copy has only in-frame clones and leaves some out. The sample carries 95,000 or so clones, over 70% recorded once. The sample was PBMCs. The source is a woman aged 40 to 49 in good health and CMV-seronegative.

V is TRBV4-3 and J is TRBJ1-2; tentative D call: TRBD1 (6 bases). This CDR3 contains 14 residues. Germline CDR1 reads LGHNA; CDR2 reads YSLEER. Trimming pared 2 bases from V and 8 bases from J, leaving 15 bases between. This CDR3 reads CASSQNARGAGYTF. CDR3 nucleotide sequence: TGCGCCAGCAGCCAAAATGCACGGGGGGCCGGCTACACCTTC.

This clone has just a few counts. The CDR3 coding sequence is TGTGCCAGCAGTGCCAGCGGGGGTTCCTACGAGCAGTACTTC. It specifies CASSASGGSYEQYF. The rearrangement joins TRBV6-1 to TRBJ2-7, with TRBD2 matching 8 bases. The CDR3 consists of 14 residues. Trimming removed 4 bases from V and 1 base from J; junction bases left unmatched: 3. CDR1 and CDR2 (germline): MNHNS, SASEGT.

The V gene is TRBV30, the J gene TRBJ2-1, with D possibly TRBD2 on 6 matching bases. The length of the CDR3 is 12 residues. The germline V gene encodes CDR1 GTSNPN and CDR2 SVGIG (reference sequence). V gave up 6 bases and J gave up 6 bases, with 12 bases separating them. CDR3 sequence (DNA): TGTGCCTGCAAGCGGGTACTCAATGAGCAGTTCTTC. Translating gives CACKRVLNEQFF.

V is TRBV4-2 and J is TRBJ2-7, with 12 bases matching TRBD2. Germline assignment: CDR1 LGHNA and CDR2 YNFKEQ. V trimming: 1 base; J trimming: 5 bases; junction bases outside the gene matches: 3. CDR3 length: 15 residues. This chain's CDR3 is CASSQASGGADEQYF. In DNA, the CDR3 is TGTGCCAGCAGCCAAGCTAGCGGGGGGGCGGACGAGCAGTACTTC.

V and J are TRBV5-1 and TRBJ2-7, with 12 bases that match TRBD1. The CDR3 covers 16 residues. The trim removed 2 bases at V and 2 bases at J, leaving 5 bases unmatched. The V gene's germline CDR1 is SGHRS and CDR2 YFSETQ. CDR3 sequence (DNA): TGCGCCAGCAGCTTAGGCGGGACAGGGGGCGCCTACGAGCAGTACTTC. This encodes CASSLGGTGGAYEQYF. Using reference TRBV5-1 and TRBJ2-7 for the parts outside the CDR3, the full variable domain is KAGVTQTPRYLIKTRGQQVTLSCSPISGHRSVSWYQQTPGQGLQFLFEYFSETQRNKGNFPGRFSGRQFSNSRSEMNVSTLELGDSALYLCASSLGGTGGAYEQYFGPGTRLTVT.

This chain joins TRBV7-2 and TRBJ1-2; the D gene is possibly TRBD1 (5 bases). V shed 1 base and J shed 0 bases, with 12 bases lying between them. From germline, CDR1 is SGHTA and CDR2 FQGNSA. CDR3 size: 16 residues. The CDR3 protein is CASSLGGTEANYGYTF. CDR3 DNA: TGTGCCAGCAGCTTAGGGGGGACTGAGGCTAACTATGGCTACACCTTC.

This clone appeared once. V usage is TRBV4-1 and J usage is TRBJ2-7; 14 nucleotides line up with TRBD2. The germline V gene has CDR1 MGHRA and CDR2 YSYEKL. The CDR3 has 15 amino acids. Trimming at V came to 3 bases and at J to 4 bases, leaving 2 bases not matched to a gene. The CDR3 protein is CASSQGLAGVYEQYF. CDR3 DNA: TGCGCCAGCAGCCAGGGACTAGCGGGGGTTTACGAGCAGTACTTC.

This clone occurred a few times. The CDR3 nucleotides are TGCGCCAGCAGTCGGACAGATAATAATTCACCCCTCCACTTT. Protein: CASSRTDNNSPLHF. V gene TRBV10-2 combines with J gene TRBJ1-6, with D maybe TRBD1 (6 bases). V lost 5 bases and J lost 5, with 10 bases in between. This CDR3 is 14 amino acids long. Germline V gene sequence: CDR1 WSHSY, CDR2 SAAADI.

Details on this clone: The junction departs from germline at one end; a sequencing error may be responsible. This chain connects TRBV28 to TRBJ1-1, with 7 bases aligning to TRBD1. CDR3 length equals 14 residues. Germline V gene lookup returns CDR1 MDHEN and CDR2 SYDVKM. CDR3 residues: CASCLDRLNTEAFF. Written as DNA, the CDR3 is TGTGCCAGCTGTTTGGACAGGTTGAACACTGAAGCTTTCTTT.

The chain recombines TRBV30 with TRBJ2-7; the match to TRBD1 covers 9 bases. The CDR3 consists of 16 residues. CDR1 and CDR2 (germline): GTSNPN, SVGIG (reference sequence). V lost 0 bases to trimming and J lost 3 bases; unmatched junction nucleotides: 9. CDR3 protein: CAWSVSGTGNYYEQYF. The CDR3 region has the DNA TGTGCCTGGAGTGTATCCGGGACAGGGAACTACTACGAGCAGTACTTC.

The chain combines TRBV28 with TRBJ2-5, with a weak D call TRBD1 (8 bases). Trimming removed 1 base at V and 4 bases at J, with 16 bases between. This CDR3 has 16 amino acids. CDR1 and CDR2 from the germline V gene are MDHEN and SYDVKM. Written as DNA, the CDR3 is TGTGCCAGCAGTTTATCAAACAGGGGGGGGAGAGAGACCCAGTACTTC. Its translation: CASSLSNRGGRETQYF.

The chain couples TRBV7-9 to TRBJ2-7, with TRBD1 matching over 9 bases. Unmatched junction bases numbered 7, after V lost 5 bases and J lost 2 bases. CDR1 is SEHNR, CDR2 FQNEAQ, per germline (reference sequence). CDR3 size: 15 residues. The CDR3 DNA reads TGTGCCAGCAGCATTAAGGGACAGGGTCCCTACGAGCAGTACTTC. Protein product: CASSIKGQGPYEQYF.

This rearrangement joins TRBV14 to TRBJ2-1; D gene unclear. Germline V gives CDR1 SGHDN, CDR2 FVKESK. CDR3 length equals 12 residues. Trimming took off 4 bases at V and 6 bases at J, with 7 bases between the two ends. The CDR3 coding sequence is TGTGCCAGCAGCCCGACTGGCAATGAGCAGTTCTTC. Its translation is CASSPTGNEQFF.

The chain is built from TRBV2 and TRBJ2-5, with TRBD2 matching over 8 bases. V shed 5 bases, J shed 4 bases, and the junction held 6 bases outside the gene matches. Germline assignment: CDR1 SNHLY and CDR2 FYNNEI. The CDR3 length is 14 residues. This chain's CDR3 is CASSPGGELETQYF. CDR3 nucleotide sequence: TGTGCCAGCAGTCCCGGGGGGGAGTTAGAGACCCAGTACTTC.

The chain links TRBV4-2 to TRBJ1-4; D perhaps matches TRBD1 (6 bases). CDR1 is LGHNA, CDR2 YNFKEQ, per germline. The CDR3 has 14 amino acids. The V and J ends lost 1 base and 7 bases respectively, with 10 bases between them. The CDR3, as DNA: TGTGCCAGCAGCCAAGGCTTGACAGGTGAAAAACTGTTTTTT. As protein: CASSQGLTGEKLFF.

The genes are TRBV5-6 and TRBJ1-1, with D possibly matching TRBD1 (5 bases). V dropped 2 bases and J dropped 2 bases, with 13 bases sitting between them. Per the germline V gene, CDR1 is SGHDT and CDR2 is YYEEEE. The CDR3 is 15 residues long. CDR3 amino acids: CASSLRGWSNTEAFF. CDR3 DNA sequence: TGTGCCAGCAGCTTAAGGGGTTGGAGTAACACTGAAGCTTTCTTT.

The chain has TRBV2 and TRBJ1-6, with D possibly being TRBD1 (6 bases). Trimming took 4 bases from V and 7 from J, leaving 20 bases between them. The CDR3 has 17 residues. Per germline, CDR1 SNHLY and CDR2 FYNNEI. The CDR3 protein is CASSGTGMLSRNSPLHF. CDR3 sequence (DNA): TGTGCCAGCAGTGGTACAGGGATGCTAAGTCGAAATTCACCCCTCCACTTT.

The V and J genes are TRBV27 and TRBJ2-6; no clear D. The CDR3 consists of 15 residues. The germline V gene encodes CDR1 MNHEY and CDR2 SMNVEV (reference sequence). V lost 4 bases to trimming and J lost 0 bases, with 7 bases between them. CDR3 sequence reads: CASSSVISGANVLTF. CDR3 nucleotides: TGTGCCAGCAGTTCAGTGATCTCTGGGGCCAACGTCCTGACTTTC.

This clone was seen once. The chain uses TRBV18 and TRBJ1-4; tentatively, D is TRBD1 (5 bases). Trimming stripped 3 bases from V and 5 bases from J, with 16 bases between. Germline CDR1 KGHSH, CDR2 LQKENI. CDR3 length: 16 residues. CDR3 in DNA: TGTGCCAGCTCACCCCGGACGGCCGGGGGGAATGAAAAACTGTTTTTT. Encoded protein: CASSPRTAGGNEKLFF.

The chain combines TRBV27 with TRBJ1-5; D is undetermined. CDR1 MNHEY and CDR2 SMNVEV come from the germline V gene (reference sequence). The CDR3 is made up of 14 amino acids. The V end was cut by 8 bases, the J end by 3 bases, with 14 bases between. CDR3: CASSSAAFNQPQHF. The CDR3 DNA reads as TGTGCCAGCTCCTCGGCGGCCTTCAATCAGCCCCAGCATTTT.

The rearrangement uses TRBV19 and TRBJ1-1, with D unclear. The germline V and J ends were trimmed by 1 base and 0 bases, with 9 bases remaining between them. The CDR3 covers 15 residues. The germline gives CDR1 LNHDA, CDR2 SQIVND (reference sequence). The chain's CDR3 is CASSIVGVMNTEAFF. The CDR3 nucleotides are TGTGCCAGTAGTATAGTCGGGGTTATGAACACTGAAGCTTTCTTT.

This rearrangement joins TRBV4-3 to TRBJ1-4; the match to TRBD1 covers 9 bases. Trimming removed 0 bases from V and 5 bases from J; junction bases left unmatched: 4. Germline assignment: CDR1 LGHNA and CDR2 YSLEER. CDR3 length equals 16 residues. CDR3 coding DNA: TGCGCCAGCAGCCAAGACCCCGGGACAGGGAATGAAAAACTGTTTTTT. This codes for CASSQDPGTGNEKLFF.

The rearrangement uses TRBV2 and TRBJ1-4; no firm D call. The germline V and J ends were trimmed by 3 bases and 4 bases, with 9 bases remaining between them. This CDR3 has 14 amino acids. Germline loops: CDR1 SNHLY, CDR2 FYNNEI. CDR3 residues: CASSDSTGNEKLFF. The DNA of the CDR3 is TGTGCCAGCAGTGATAGTACGGGTAATGAAAAACTGTTTTTT.

The J gene is TRBJ2-3, the V gene TRBV7-3; D may be TRBD2 (6 bases). The V gene's germline CDR1 is SGHTA and CDR2 FQGTGA. CDR3 length: 14 residues. Trimming removed 5 bases from V and 3 bases from J, with 12 bases in between. The CDR3 here is CASSLGTSTDTQYF. The CDR3 DNA reads TGTGCCAGCAGCCTCGGGACTTCTACAGATACGCAGTATTTT. Variable domain in full (rest from reference TRBV7-3 and TRBJ2-3): GAGVSQTPSNKVTEKGKYVELRCDPISGHTALYWYRQSLGQGPEFLIYFQGTGAADDSGLPNDRFFAVRPEGSVSTLKIQRTERGDSAVYLCASSLGTSTDTQYFGPGTRLTVL.